Listed below are T cell receptor beta chains from one sample, sequenced in a study of a mutant IDH1 vaccine in newly diagnosed glioma. Sequenced by immunoSEQ multiplex PCR; TCRdb stores in-frame clones only, minus some. This sample has approximately 43,000 clones, with around 79% found just once. Their antigen targets remain unknown. The starting material was PBMCs, obtained from a glioma patient whose treatment included an IDH1 peptide vaccine. The receptors stem from a woman between 40 and 50 years old with glioma. Some clones in this sample may be carry-over from other donors' samples. CDR3s include the opening cysteine and the closing phenylalanine or tryptophan. D genes are given only for firm matches. Not every row has a clone size; where given, it reads once, few, many or a size class.

abundance	v_gene	j_gene	len	d_gene	CDR3aa	CDR3nt
NA	TRBV27	TRBJ2-2	15	NA	CASNSALSNTGELFF	TGTGCCAGCAACTCGGCGTTATCGAACACCGGGGAGCTGTTTTTT
NA	TRBV4-2	TRBJ1-4	20	NA	CASSQEVRGSGPATNEKLFF	TGTGCCAGCAGCCAAGAGGTGAGGGGGAGCGGCCCTGCAACTAATGAAAAACTGTTTTTT
NA	TRBV2	TRBJ2-1	17	NA	CASSDILWESSYNEQFF	TGTGCCAGCAGTGATATCCTCTGGGAAAGCTCCTACAATGAGCAGTTCTTC
NA	TRBV6-5	TRBJ2-2	15	NA	CASTRQSVDTGELFF	TGTGCCAGCACCCGACAGTCAGTGGACACCGGGGAGCTGTTTTTT
NA	TRBV6-6	TRBJ1-1	13	NA	CASSPQRGTEAFF	TGTGCCAGCAGCCCCCAGAGAGGCACTGAAGCTTTCTTT
NA	TRBV5-1	TRBJ2-3	15	NA	CASSLDSSSTDTQYF	TGCGCCAGCAGTTTGGACAGCTCTAGCACAGATACGCAGTATTTT
few	TRBV6-5	TRBJ2-1	15	TRBD1	CASRPTGGAYNEQFF	TGTGCCAGCAGACCGACAGGGGGCGCCTACAATGAGCAGTTCTTC
NA	TRBV19	TRBJ2-1	15	TRBD1	CASRPQGIGANEQFF	TGTGCCAGTAGACCACAGGGGATAGGTGCGAATGAGCAGTTCTTC
NA	TRBV27	TRBJ1-1	14	TRBD1	CASSLGQGNTEAFF	TGTGCCAGCAGCTTGGGACAGGGGAACACTGAAGCTTTCTTT
NA	TRBV4-2	TRBJ2-5	19	TRBD2	CASSPDERTSGGEGETQYF	TGTGCCAGCAGCCCGGACGAAAGGACTAGCGGGGGAGAGGGAGAGACCCAGTACTTC
few	TRBV6-1	TRBJ1-4	13	NA	CASSGQGGEKLFF	TGTGCCAGCAGTGGCCAGGGCGGTGAAAAACTGTTTTTT
NA	TRBV9	TRBJ2-3	14	NA	CASSPQLAAGTQYF	TGTGCCAGCAGCCCCCAATTAGCGGCTGGTACGCAGTATTTT
NA	TRBV4-1	TRBJ2-6	17	TRBD1	CASSQPGQGPGANVLTF	TGCGCCAGCAGCCAACCGGGACAGGGCCCTGGGGCCAACGTCCTGACTTTC
NA	TRBV28	TRBJ1-1	17	TRBD1	CASSLMSLQGARTEAFF	TGTGCCAGCAGTTTAATGTCACTTCAGGGGGCTAGGACTGAAGCTTTCTTT
NA	TRBV4-1	TRBJ1-3	17	NA	CASSQDSAGLSGNTIYF	TGCGCCAGCAGCCAAGATTCCGCAGGACTCTCTGGAAACACCATATATTTT
NA	TRBV4-1	TRBJ1-5	15	TRBD1	CASSVGQGARQPQHF	TGCGCCAGCTCAGTTGGACAGGGGGCGAGGCAGCCCCAGCATTTT
medium-sized	TRBV2	TRBJ2-5	10	NA	CARGMGTQYF	TGTGCCAGGGGAATGGGGACCCAGTACTTC
NA	TRBV30	TRBJ1-2	14	TRBD1	CAWKRQGEYYGHTF	TGTGCCTGGAAAAGACAGGGAGAGTACTATGGCCACACCTTC
once	TRBV28	TRBJ1-4	17	NA	CASSLRLRGVLNEKLFF	TGTGCCAGCAGCCTTAGGCTTCGAGGGGTTCTTAATGAAAAACTGTTTTTT
NA	TRBV4-2	TRBJ2-5	14	TRBD1	CASSPTGGRDEQYF	TGTGCCAGCAGCCCGACAGGGGGTCGAGATGAGCAGTACTTC
NA	TRBV7-2	TRBJ2-3	13	NA	CASSSPSTDTQYF	TGTGCCAGCAGCTCGCCTTCCACAGATACGCAGTATTTT
NA	TRBV6-5	TRBJ1-2	12	NA	CATGPSLGGYTF	TGTGCCACCGGTCCTTCCCTCGGTGGCTACACCTTC
NA	TRBV18	TRBJ1-5	16	NA	CASSPQPPKTGQPQHF	TGTGCCAGCTCACCACAGCCGCCAAAGACAGGACAGCCCCAGCATTTT
NA	TRBV4-2	TRBJ1-4	14	NA	CASSQDSTNEKLFF	TGTGCCAGCAGCCAAGATTCCACAAATGAAAAACTGTTTTTT
medium-sized	TRBV19	TRBJ1-2	14	NA	CASSIRGFNYGYTF	TGTGCCAGTAGTATAAGGGGGTTTAACTATGGCTACACCTTC
NA	TRBV9	TRBJ1-1	12	NA	CASSVGGAEAFF	TGTGCCAGCAGCGTAGGGGGGGCTGAAGCTTTCTTT
NA	TRBV7-9	TRBJ1-1	13	NA	CASSARGGSEAFF	TGTGCCAGCAGCGCGAGGGGAGGAAGTGAAGCTTTCTTT
NA	TRBV2	TRBJ1-6	13	NA	CASSEEMGSPLHF	TGTGCCAGCAGTGAAGAAATGGGTTCACCCCTCCACTTT
few	TRBV9	TRBJ2-4	14	TRBD1	CASSLTGGKNIQYF	TGTGCCAGCAGTCTAACAGGGGGCAAAAACATTCAGTACTTC
once	TRBV6-5	TRBJ2-3	15	TRBD2	CASSPGTSGTDTQYF	TGTGCCAGCAGCCCCGGGACTAGCGGCACAGATACGCAGTATTTT
once	TRBV9	TRBJ2-7	16	TRBD2	CASSAPLAGGPPEQYF	TGTGCCAGCAGCGCCCCCCTCGCGGGAGGTCCCCCCGAGCAGTACTTC
NA	TRBV27	TRBJ2-1	14	TRBD2	CASSPSGLYNEQFF	TGTGCCAGCAGCCCTAGCGGGCTCTACAATGAGCAGTTCTTC
NA	TRBV6-1	TRBJ2-1	15	TRBD2	CASSAPGLGTVEQFF	TGTGCCAGCAGTGCGCCGGGACTAGGGACGGTTGAGCAGTTCTTC
NA	TRBV7-2	TRBJ1-1	11	NA	CASSSGRQAFF	TGTGCCAGCAGCTCGGGACGCCAAGCTTTCTTT
NA	TRBV6-4	TRBJ2-2	14	NA	CASSDSANTGELFF	TGTGCCAGCAGTGACTCGGCGAACACCGGGGAGCTGTTTTTT
NA	TRBV28	TRBJ1-2	16	TRBD1	CASSPSGTGDFYGYTF	TGTGCCAGCAGTCCCTCCGGGACAGGGGATTTCTATGGCTACACCTTC
NA	TRBV5-1	TRBJ2-3	15	NA	CASSTRTSGGGAQYF	TGCGCCAGCAGCACGCGGACGAGTGGAGGAGGCGCGCAGTATTTT
NA	TRBV5-1	TRBJ1-4	14	TRBD1	CASSLRTGMKKLFF	TGCGCCAGCAGCTTGAGGACAGGGATGAAGAAACTGTTTTTT
NA	TRBV7-2	TRBJ2-1	15	NA	CPPGARDDPYNEQFF	TGCCCCCCGGGGGCGCGGGACGACCCCTACAATGAGCAGTTCTTC
NA	TRBV28	TRBJ1-2	13	NA	CAAWGRGGYGYTF	TGTGCCGCGTGGGGCAGAGGGGGCTATGGCTACACCTTC
NA	TRBV7-2	TRBJ2-4	16	NA	CASSHDRELAKNIQYF	TGTGCCAGCAGCCACGATAGGGAACTAGCCAAAAACATTCAGTACTTC
NA	TRBV2	TRBJ2-4	15	NA	CASLGETGAKNIQYF	TGTGCCAGCTTGGGGGAAACCGGAGCCAAAAACATTCAGTACTTC
NA	TRBV15	TRBJ1-4	15	NA	CATSRDGTVDEKLFF	TGTGCCACCAGCAGAGACGGGACTGTCGATGAAAAACTGTTTTTT
NA	TRBV11-2	TRBJ2-7	15	NA	CASSPVGLSVYEQYF	TGTGCCAGCAGCCCCGTCGGACTCTCAGTCTACGAGCAGTACTTC
NA	TRBV7-9	TRBJ1-1	14	NA	CASRPTGDDTEAFF	TGTGCCAGTCGACCCACGGGGGACGACACTGAAGCTTTCTTT
few	TRBV5-5	TRBJ2-1	16	TRBD2	CASSLFWTSGYNEQFF	TGTGCCAGCAGCTTGTTCTGGACTAGCGGATACAATGAGCAGTTCTTC
NA	TRBV27	TRBJ1-5	13	NA	CASSFILGRPQHF	TGTGCCAGCAGTTTCATACTCGGTCGGCCCCAGCATTTT
NA	TRBV14	TRBJ1-3	14	NA	CASSPLGPGNTIYF	TGTGCCAGCAGCCCCCTGGGGCCCGGAAACACCATATATTTT
few	TRBV6-6	TRBJ1-1	13	NA	CASSYGGGTEAFF	TGTGCCAGCAGTTACGGGGGAGGCACTGAAGCTTTCTTT
NA	TRBV28	TRBJ1-1	13	NA	CASSRTKNTEAFF	TGTGCCAGCAGCCGAACAAAGAACACTGAAGCTTTCTTT
NA	TRBV6-5	TRBJ1-2	13	TRBD1	CASRDRGEPGYTF	TGTGCCAGCAGGGACAGGGGGGAGCCGGGCTACACCTTC
NA	TRBV2	TRBJ1-2	14	NA	CASSPPSGWSGYTF	TGTGCCAGCAGCCCACCGTCCGGGTGGAGCGGCTACACCTTC
NA	TRBV30	TRBJ1-2	14	NA	CAWRAPGGAYGYTF	TGTGCCTGGAGAGCCCCCGGGGGGGCCTATGGCTACACCTTC
NA	TRBV5-1	TRBJ2-1	13	NA	CASSYDAYNEQFF	TGCGCCAGCAGCTATGACGCATACAATGAGCAGTTCTTC
NA	TRBV20-1	TRBJ2-7	11	NA	CSAPTGTEQYF	TGCAGTGCTCCAACCGGGACTGAGCAGTACTTC
NA	TRBV6-1	TRBJ2-2	17	NA	CASSAWGWETPGGELFF	TGTGCCAGCAGTGCATGGGGATGGGAGACCCCGGGCGGGGAGCTGTTTTTT
NA	TRBV5-4	TRBJ1-5	13	NA	CASSLSLGQPQHF	TGTGCCAGCAGCCTTAGTCTTGGGCAGCCCCAGCATTTT
NA	TRBV15	TRBJ1-2	13	NA	CATSNFRDYGYTF	TGTGCCACCAGCAACTTCCGAGACTATGGCTACACCTTC
once	TRBV5-1	TRBJ2-7	13	NA	CASSLGARNEQYF	TGCGCCAGCAGCTTAGGGGCACGGAACGAGCAGTACTTC